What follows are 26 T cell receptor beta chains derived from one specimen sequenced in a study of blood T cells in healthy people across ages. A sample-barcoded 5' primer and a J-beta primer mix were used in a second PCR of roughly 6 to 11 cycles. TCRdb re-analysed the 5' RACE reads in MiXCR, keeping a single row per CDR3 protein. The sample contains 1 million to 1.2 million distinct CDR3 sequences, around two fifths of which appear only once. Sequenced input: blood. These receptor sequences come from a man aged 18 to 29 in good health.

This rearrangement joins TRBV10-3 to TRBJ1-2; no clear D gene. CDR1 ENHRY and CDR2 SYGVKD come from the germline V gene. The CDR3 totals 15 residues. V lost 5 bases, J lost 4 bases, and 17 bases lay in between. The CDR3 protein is CAISKHRRIPYGYTF. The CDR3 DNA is TGTGCCATCAGTAAACATAGGAGAATCCCCTATGGCTACACCTTC.

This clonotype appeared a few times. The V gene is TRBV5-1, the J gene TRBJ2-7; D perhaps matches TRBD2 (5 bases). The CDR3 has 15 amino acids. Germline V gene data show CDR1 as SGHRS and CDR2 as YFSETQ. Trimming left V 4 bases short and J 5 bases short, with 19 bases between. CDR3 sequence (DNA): TGCGCCAGCAGCCAGTTTCGGCGGGCTGGAGACGAGCAGTACTTC. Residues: CASSQFRRAGDEQYF.

CDR3: CASSALAAEQYF. The CDR3 bases are TGTGCCAGCAGCGCTCTAGCGGCTGAGCAGTACTTC. The chain links TRBV2 to TRBJ2-7; 7 positions match TRBD2. Germline CDR1 reads SNHLY; CDR2 reads FYNNEI. This CDR3 contains 12 residues. The V and J ends lost 6 bases and 7 bases, in that order; junction bases with no gene match: 6.

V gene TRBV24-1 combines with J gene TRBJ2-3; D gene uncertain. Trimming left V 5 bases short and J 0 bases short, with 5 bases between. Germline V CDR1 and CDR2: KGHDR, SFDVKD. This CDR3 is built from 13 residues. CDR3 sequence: CATSVASTDTQYF. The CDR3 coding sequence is TGTGCCACCAGTGTGGCTAGCACAGATACGCAGTATTTT.

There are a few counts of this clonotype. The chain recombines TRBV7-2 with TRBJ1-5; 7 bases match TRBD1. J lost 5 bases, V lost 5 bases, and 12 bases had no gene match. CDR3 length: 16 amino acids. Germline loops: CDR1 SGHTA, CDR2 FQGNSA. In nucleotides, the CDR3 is TGTGCCAGCAGCCTAAACAGGGGACTAGGGCATCAGCCCCAGCATTTT. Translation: CASSLNRGLGHQPQHF.

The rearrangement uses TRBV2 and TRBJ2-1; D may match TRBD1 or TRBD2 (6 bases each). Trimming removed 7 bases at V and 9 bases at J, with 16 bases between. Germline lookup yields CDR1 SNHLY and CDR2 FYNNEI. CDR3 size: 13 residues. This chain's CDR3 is CASTAGQDGEQFF. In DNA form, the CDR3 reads TGTGCCAGCACCGCGGGACAAGACGGTGAGCAGTTCTTC. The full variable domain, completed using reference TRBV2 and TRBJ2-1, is EPEVTQTPSHQVTQMGQEVILRCVPISNHLYFYWYRQILGQKVEFLVSFYNNEISEKSEIFDDQFSVERPDGSNFTLKIRSTKLEDSAMYFCASTAGQDGEQFFGPGTRLTVL.

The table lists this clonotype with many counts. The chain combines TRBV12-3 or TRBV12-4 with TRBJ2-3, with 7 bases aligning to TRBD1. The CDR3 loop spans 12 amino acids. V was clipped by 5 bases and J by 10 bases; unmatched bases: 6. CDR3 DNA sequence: TGTGCCAGCAGTGACCCCGGGACAGCGCAGTATTTT. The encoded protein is CASSDPGTAQYF.

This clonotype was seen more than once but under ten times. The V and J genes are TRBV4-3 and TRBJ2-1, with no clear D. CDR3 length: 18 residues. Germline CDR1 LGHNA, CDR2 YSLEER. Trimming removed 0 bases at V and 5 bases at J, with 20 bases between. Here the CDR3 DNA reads TGCGCCAGCAGCCAAGATAGGACCGCCAAGGCCCGGCACAATGAGCAGTTCTTC. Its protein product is CASSQDRTAKARHNEQFF.

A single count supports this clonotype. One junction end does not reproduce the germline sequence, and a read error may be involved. This CDR3 reads CAIAGTSGINNGQFF. In nucleotides, the CDR3 is TGTGCCATCGCAGGGACTAGCGGGATAAACAATGGGCAGTTCTTC. The rearrangement uses TRBV10-3 and TRBJ2-1; 13 bases line up with TRBD2. Germline V gene sequence: CDR1 ENHRY, CDR2 SYGVKD. The CDR3 loop spans 15 amino acids.

Here the CDR3 DNA reads TGTGCCGGTGGGACGACTAGCACAGATACGCAGTATTTT. This sequence encodes CAGGTTSTDTQYF. The chain joins TRBV28 to TRBJ2-3, with D perhaps being TRBD1 or TRBD2 (5 bases each). Germline-derived CDR1 and CDR2 are MDHEN and SYDVKM. This CDR3 region has 13 residues. The ends were cut back, 11 bases at V and 0 bases at J, with 12 bases in the middle.

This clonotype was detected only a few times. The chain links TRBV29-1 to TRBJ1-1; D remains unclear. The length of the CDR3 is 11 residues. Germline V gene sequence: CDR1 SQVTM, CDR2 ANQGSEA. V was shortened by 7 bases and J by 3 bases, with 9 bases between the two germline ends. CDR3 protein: CSGLQYTEAFF. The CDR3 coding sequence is TGCAGCGGCTTACAGTACACTGAAGCTTTCTTT.

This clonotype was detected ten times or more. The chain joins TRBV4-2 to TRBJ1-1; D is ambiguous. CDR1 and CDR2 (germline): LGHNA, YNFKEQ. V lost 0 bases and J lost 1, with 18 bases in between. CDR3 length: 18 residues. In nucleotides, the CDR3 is TGTGCCAGCAGCCAAGATTCACACCTATTGGTAGGGAACACTGAAGCTTTCTTT. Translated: CASSQDSHLLVGNTEAFF.

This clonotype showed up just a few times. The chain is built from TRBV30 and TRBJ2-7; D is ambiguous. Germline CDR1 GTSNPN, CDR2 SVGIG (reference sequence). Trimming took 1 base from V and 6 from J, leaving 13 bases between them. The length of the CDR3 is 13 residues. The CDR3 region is CAWSGVLVTEQYF. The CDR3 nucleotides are TGTGCCTGGAGTGGAGTACTGGTAACCGAGCAGTACTTC.

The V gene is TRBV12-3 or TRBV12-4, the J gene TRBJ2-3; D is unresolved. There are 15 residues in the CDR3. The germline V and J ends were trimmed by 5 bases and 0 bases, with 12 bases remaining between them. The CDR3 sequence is CASSQEVASTDTQYF. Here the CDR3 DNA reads TGTGCCAGCAGTCAAGAGGTAGCTAGCACAGATACGCAGTATTTT.

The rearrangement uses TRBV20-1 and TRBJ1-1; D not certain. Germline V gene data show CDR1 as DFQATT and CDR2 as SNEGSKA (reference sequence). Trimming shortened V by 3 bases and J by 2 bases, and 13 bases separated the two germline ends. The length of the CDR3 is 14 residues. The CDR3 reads CSARIKWGNTEAFF. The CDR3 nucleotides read TGCAGTGCTAGGATAAAATGGGGAAACACTGAAGCTTTCTTT.

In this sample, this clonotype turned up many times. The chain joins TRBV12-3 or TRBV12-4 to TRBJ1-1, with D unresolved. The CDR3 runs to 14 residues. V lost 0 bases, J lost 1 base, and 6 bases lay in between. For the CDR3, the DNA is TGTGCCAGCAGTTTAGCTGGGTCGAACACTGAAGCTTTCTTT. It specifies CASSLAGSNTEAFF.

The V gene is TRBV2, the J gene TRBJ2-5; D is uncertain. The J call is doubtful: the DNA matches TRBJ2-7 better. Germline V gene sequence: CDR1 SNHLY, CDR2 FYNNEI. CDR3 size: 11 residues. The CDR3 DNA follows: TGTGCCAGCTTTGATTCAGGCGAGCAGTACTTC. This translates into CASFDSGEQYF.

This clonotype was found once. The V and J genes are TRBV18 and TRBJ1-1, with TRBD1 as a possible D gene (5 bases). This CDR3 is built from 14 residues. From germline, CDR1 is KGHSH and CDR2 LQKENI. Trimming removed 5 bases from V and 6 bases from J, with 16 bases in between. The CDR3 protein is CASSSGTSGAEAFF. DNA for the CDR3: TGTGCCAGCTCATCCGGGACGTCCGGAGCTGAAGCTTTCTTT.

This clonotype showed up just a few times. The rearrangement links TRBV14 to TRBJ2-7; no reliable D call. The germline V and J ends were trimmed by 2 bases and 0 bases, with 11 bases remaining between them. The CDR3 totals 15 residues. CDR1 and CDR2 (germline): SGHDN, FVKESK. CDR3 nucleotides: TGTGCCAGCAGCCAACGAGACGGCCTCTCCTACGAGCAGTACTTC. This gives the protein CASSQRDGLSYEQYF.

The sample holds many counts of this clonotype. CDR3 coding DNA: TGCGCCAGCAGCCAAGACGGGACTAGCGGTTACACAGATACGCAGTATTTT. This gives the protein CASSQDGTSGYTDTQYF. The chain links TRBV4-3 to TRBJ2-3, with TRBD2 matching 11 bases. CDR3 length: 17 amino acids. The ends lost 0 bases at V and 2 bases at J; junction bases unmatched: 4. In germline, CDR1 is LGHNA, CDR2 YSLEER.

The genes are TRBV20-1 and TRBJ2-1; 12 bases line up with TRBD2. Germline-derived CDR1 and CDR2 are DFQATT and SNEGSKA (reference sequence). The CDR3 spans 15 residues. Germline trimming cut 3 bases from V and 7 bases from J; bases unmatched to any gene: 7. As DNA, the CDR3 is TGCAGTGCTAGGGCCTCTAGCGGGGGGGTGAATGAGCAGTTCTTC. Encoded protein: CSARASSGGVNEQFF.

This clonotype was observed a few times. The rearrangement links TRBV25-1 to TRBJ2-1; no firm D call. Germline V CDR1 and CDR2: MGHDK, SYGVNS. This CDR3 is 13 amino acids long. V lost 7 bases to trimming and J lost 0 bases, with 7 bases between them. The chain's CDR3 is CASTAASYNEQFF. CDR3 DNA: TGTGCCAGCACGGCCGCCTCCTACAATGAGCAGTTCTTC.

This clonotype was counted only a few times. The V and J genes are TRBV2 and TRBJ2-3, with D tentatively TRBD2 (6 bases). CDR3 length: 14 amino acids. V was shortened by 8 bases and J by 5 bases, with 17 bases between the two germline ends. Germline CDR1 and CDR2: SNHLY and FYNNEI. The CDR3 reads CASSRDSRGDTQYF. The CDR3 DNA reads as TGTGCCAGCTCCCGGGACTCCCGGGGAGATACGCAGTATTTT.

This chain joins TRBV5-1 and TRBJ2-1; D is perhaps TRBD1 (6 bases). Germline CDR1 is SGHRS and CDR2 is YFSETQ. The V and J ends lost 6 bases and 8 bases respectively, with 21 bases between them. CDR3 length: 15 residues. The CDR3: CASTELGTSYDEQFF. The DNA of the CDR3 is TGCGCCAGCACCGAATTGGGGACATCTTACGATGAGCAGTTCTTC. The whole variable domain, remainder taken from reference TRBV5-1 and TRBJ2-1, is KAGVTQTPRYLIKTRGQQVTLSCSPISGHRSVSWYQQTPGQGLQFLFEYFSETQRNKGNFPGRFSGRQFSNSRSEMNVSTLELGDSALYLCASTELGTSYDEQFFGPGTRLTVL.

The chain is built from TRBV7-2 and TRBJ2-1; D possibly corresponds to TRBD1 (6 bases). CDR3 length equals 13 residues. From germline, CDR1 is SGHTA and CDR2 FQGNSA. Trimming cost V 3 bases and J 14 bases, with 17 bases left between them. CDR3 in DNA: TGTGCCAGCAGCTTTTCGACAGGCTCGCCCGAGTTCTTC. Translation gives CASSFSTGSPEFF.

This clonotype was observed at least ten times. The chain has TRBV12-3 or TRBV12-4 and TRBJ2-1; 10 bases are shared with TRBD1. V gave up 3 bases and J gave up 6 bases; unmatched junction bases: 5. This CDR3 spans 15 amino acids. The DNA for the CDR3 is TGTGCCAGCAGTTTCTGGGGGACAGGGGTCAATGAGCAGTTCTTC. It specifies CASSFWGTGVNEQFF.